This TCR beta chain was identified in a study of cytomegalovirus exposure and HLA in healthy donors. Study results and caveats: For TCR beta chains, V- and J-gene trimming was later linked to a missense DCLRE1C variant. Later findings reportedly placed an Asian-associated ancestry cluster below the roughly 660-donor mean for N-insertions.

Germline CDR1 KGHSH, CDR2 LQKENI. V shed 0 bases, J shed 2 bases, and the junction held 3 bases outside the gene matches. The CDR3 has 15 amino acids. No CMV serostatus entry exists for this donor. Primers for the PCR totalled 60 Vbeta and 13 Jbeta. Assay: immunoSEQ multiplex PCR; the TCRdb copy retains only in-frame clones and omits some. The data hold some 140,000 clones, with just under 80% observed a single time. About this clone itself: Its antigen is still unknown.

Sequenced: PBMCs. This chain uses TRBV18 with TRBJ2-5, with TRBD2 matching over 7 bases. This sequence was found in a man aged 25 to 45 in good health. In nucleotides, the CDR3 is TGTGCCAGCTCACCACCGGGCGGGGGTCAAGAGACCCAGTACTTC. Translation: CASSPPGGGQETQYF. The whole variable domain, remainder taken from reference TRBV18 and TRBJ2-5, is NAGVMQNPRHLVRRRGQEARLRCSPMKGHSHVYWYRQLPEEGLKFMVYLQKENIIDESGMPKERFSAEFPKEGPSILRIQQVVRGDSAAYFCASSPPGGGQETQYFGPGTRLLVL.